These 12 T cell receptor beta chains came from one sample sequenced in a study of early T cells in non-severe SARS-CoV-2 infection. TCRdb analysed the 5' RACE reads with MiXCR anew, one entry per CDR3 protein. The repertoire holds under 20,000 distinct CDR3 sequences, approximately 6.2% seen once, with around 5.8% in the top ten. The sequencing input was whole blood. These receptors all stem from an adult who was a healthcare worker with PCR-confirmed SARS-CoV-2 infection or an uninfected control (not recorded which).

In this sample, this clonotype turned up many times. V and J are TRBV20-1 and TRBJ2-7; 10 nucleotides line up with TRBD2. V lost 1 base and J lost 5; bases outside the gene matches: 2. CDR3 length equals 13 residues. Germline V gives CDR1 DFQATT, CDR2 SNEGSKA (reference sequence). The chain's CDR3 is CSARGLAGDEQYF. In nucleotides, the CDR3 is TGCAGTGCTAGAGGACTAGCGGGTGACGAGCAGTACTTC.

There are a few counts of this clonotype. The chain recombines TRBV20-1 with TRBJ2-1; 8 bases map to TRBD2. The CDR3 has 15 residues. Germline lookup yields CDR1 DFQATT and CDR2 SNEGSKA (reference sequence). The J segment lost 5 bases and the V segment lost 0 bases, leaving 6 bases of the junction unmatched. The CDR3 here is CSARDPGLDNNEQFF. As DNA, the CDR3 is TGCAGTGCTAGAGATCCGGGACTAGACAACAATGAGCAGTTCTTC.

The sample holds many counts of this clonotype. The genes are TRBV30 and TRBJ2-4; the D is unclear. This CDR3 is built from 14 residues. Trimming pared 2 bases from V and 1 base from J, leaving 9 bases between. Per germline, CDR1 GTSNPN and CDR2 SVGIG (reference sequence). CDR3 nucleotide sequence: TGTGCCTGGAGTTCCCGAACGGCCAAAAACATTCAGTACTTC. Encoded protein: CAWSSRTAKNIQYF.

There are many counts of this clonotype. This chain connects TRBV20-1 to TRBJ2-7; D not certain. The length of the CDR3 is 11 residues. Germline V gene lookup returns CDR1 DFQATT and CDR2 SNEGSKA (reference sequence). Trimming stripped 4 bases from V and 2 bases from J, with 6 bases between. The CDR3 sequence: CSAKAPYEQYF. The CDR3 nucleotides read TGCAGTGCTAAGGCCCCCTACGAGCAGTACTTC.

At least ten counts were recorded for this clonotype. The chain uses TRBV5-1 and TRBJ2-1; D not certain. This CDR3 contains 13 residues. Germline CDR1 is SGHRS and CDR2 is YFSETQ. V dropped 5 bases and J dropped 3 bases, with 9 bases sitting between them. CDR3 sequence (DNA): TGCGCCAGCAGGTGGGGTGGCTACAATGAGCAGTTCTTC. Translating gives CASRWGGYNEQFF. The full variable domain, its missing parts supplied by reference TRBV5-1 and TRBJ2-1, is KAGVTQTPRYLIKTRGQQVTLSCSPISGHRSVSWYQQTPGQGLQFLFEYFSETQRNKGNFPGRFSGRQFSNSRSEMNVSTLELGDSALYLCASRWGGYNEQFFGPGTRLTVL.

This clonotype is medium-sized. The chain links TRBV20-1 to TRBJ2-7; the D is unclear. There are 12 residues in the CDR3. Germline CDR1 is DFQATT and CDR2 is SNEGSKA (reference sequence). The germline V and J ends were trimmed by 5 bases and 1 base, with 9 bases remaining between them. The CDR3 sequence is CSARTDSYEQYF. CDR3 in DNA: TGCAGTGCTCGGACCGATTCCTACGAGCAGTACTTC.

This clonotype is categorized as medium-sized. The chain joins TRBV5-1 to TRBJ2-5, with D possibly being TRBD1 (6 bases). Trimming cost V 2 bases and J 1 base, with 9 bases left between them. The CDR3 runs to 14 residues. Germline CDR1 reads SGHRS; CDR2 reads YFSETQ. Here the CDR3 DNA reads TGCGCCAGCAGCTTAGGGGGAACCCAAGAGACCCAGTACTTC. Its protein product is CASSLGGTQETQYF.

The table lists this clonotype with a few counts. The gene calls are TRBV28 and TRBJ2-7, with D perhaps given as TRBD1 or TRBD2 (5 bases each). Germline V gives CDR1 MDHEN, CDR2 SYDVKM. V was pared by 6 bases and J by 4 bases, with 28 bases between. This CDR3 has 18 residues. CDR3 in amino acids: CASRSLLGRVGTLYEQYF. CDR3 DNA sequence: TGTGCCAGCAGGAGCCTATTGGGCCGAGTCGGGACCCTATACGAGCAGTACTTC.

The table lists this clonotype with many counts. J is TRBJ1-1 and V is TRBV5-1; D is ambiguous. The CDR3 consists of 15 residues. Germline CDR1 and CDR2: SGHRS and YFSETQ. Trimming took 4 bases from V and 1 from J, leaving 14 bases between them. The CDR3 sequence is CASSPLSQQNTEAFF. The CDR3 nucleotides read TGCGCCAGCAGCCCCCTAAGTCAACAGAACACTGAAGCTTTCTTT.

This clonotype occurred a few times. This chain links TRBV12-3 or TRBV12-4 with TRBJ2-2; 7 bases match TRBD2. The ends lost 6 bases at V and 6 bases at J; junction bases unmatched: 7. CDR3 length equals 14 residues. DNA for the CDR3: TGTGCCAGCAGGACCCAGCGGGAACCCGGGGAGCTGTTTTTT. Amino acids: CASRTQREPGELFF.

This rearrangement joins TRBV12-3 or TRBV12-4 to TRBJ2-7; D gene uncertain. This CDR3 is 12 amino acids long. Trimming left V 8 bases short and J 1 base short, with 9 bases between. Here the CDR3 DNA reads TGTGCCAGCTGTACACTATCCTACGAGCAGTACTTC. The encoded protein is CASCTLSYEQYF.

This clonotype was detected ten times or more. V is TRBV18 and J is TRBJ1-1; TRBD1 aligns across 8 bases. Germline values: CDR1 KGHSH, CDR2 LQKENI. The CDR3 length is 14 residues. Trimming at V came to 4 bases and at J to 11 bases, leaving 12 bases not matched to a gene. The DNA for the CDR3 is TGTGCCAGCTCACTCAAGCAGGGGGCTTTGGAGGCTTTCTTT. It specifies CASSLKQGALEAFF.